This passage covers 10 T cell receptor beta chains from one sample sequenced in a study of cytomegalovirus exposure and HLA in healthy donors. Primers included in the PCR were 60 Vbeta and 13 Jbeta primers. The assay was immunoSEQ multiplex PCR, and TCRdb's table has in-frame clones only and misses some. Among around 140,000 clones listed, more than 70% were seen once. The sequenced sample consisted of PBMCs. The receptors were sampled from a male donor in good health and CMV-seronegative.

The chain uses TRBV6-5 and TRBJ1-5; D gene ambiguous. Germline-derived CDR1 and CDR2 are MNHEY and SVGAGI. The V end lost 0 bases, the J end lost 7 bases, and 10 bases lay between the germline ends. The CDR3 spans 14 residues. The CDR3 DNA reads as TGTGCCAGCAGTTACTCGGCAGGCACCCAGCCCCAGCATTTT. Translated: CASSYSAGTQPQHF.

The sample holds one count of this clone. The chain employs TRBV5-6 and TRBJ1-2; tentative D call: TRBD1 (6 bases). With 4 bases removed from V and 8 bases from J, the gap between germline ends came to 12 bases. This CDR3 is 12 amino acids long. The germline V gene has CDR1 SGHDT and CDR2 YYEEEE. The CDR3 reads CASSEQGNGYTF. The CDR3 DNA reads TGTGCCAGCAGCGAACAGGGTAACGGCTACACCTTC. The whole variable domain, filled in from reference TRBV5-6 and TRBJ1-2, reads DAGVTQSPTHLIKTRGQQVTLRCSPKSGHDTVSWYQQALGQGPQFIFQYYEEEERQRGNFPDRFSGHQFPNYSSELNVNALLLGDSALYLCASSEQGNGYTFGSGTRLTVV.

V gene TRBV6-1 combines with J gene TRBJ1-6, with D hard to call. The CDR3 loop spans 15 amino acids. The V and J ends lost 4 bases and 4 bases respectively, with 11 bases between them. Per the germline V gene, CDR1 is MNHNS and CDR2 is SASEGT. CDR3 protein: CASSGASLYNSPLHF. Written as DNA, the CDR3 is TGTGCCAGCAGTGGGGCATCTCTGTATAATTCACCCCTCCACTTT.

This chain joins TRBV5-1 and TRBJ2-5; 13 nucleotides align to TRBD2. Unmatched junction bases numbered 14, after V lost 4 bases and J lost 2 bases. The CDR3 length is 19 residues. The V gene's germline CDR1 is SGHRS and CDR2 YFSETQ. Written as DNA, the CDR3 is TGCGCCAGCAGCCGAGGACTAGCGGGGGCATTGGCCGCACAAGAGACCCAGTACTTC. It is translated as CASSRGLAGALAAQETQYF.

This clone was seen only once. The chain combines TRBV9 with TRBJ2-2; perhaps TRBD2 as D (8 bases). The V end was cut by 3 bases, the J end by 5 bases, with 17 bases between. The CDR3 contains 16 residues. Looked up from germline, CDR1 is SGDLS and CDR2 is YYNGEE. CDR3: CASSEYRGGGTGELFF. CDR3 nucleotides: TGTGCCAGCAGCGAGTACAGGGGCGGGGGGACCGGGGAGCTGTTTTTT.

The chain employs TRBV7-9 and TRBJ1-3; no firm D call. The CDR3 has 13 amino acids. The V gene lost 4 bases and the J gene lost 8 bases, with 12 bases spanning the gap. Germline values: CDR1 SEHNR, CDR2 FQNEAQ (reference sequence). The CDR3 loop reads CASSSTNWDTIYF. The CDR3 DNA reads TGTGCCAGCAGCTCGACTAACTGGGACACCATATATTTT. Looking up the rest from reference TRBV7-9 and TRBJ1-3 gives the full variable domain: DTGVSQNPRHKITKRGQNVTFRCDPISEHNRLYWYRQTLGQGPEFLTYFQNEAQLEKSRLLSDRFSAERPKGSFSTLEIQRTEQGDSAMYLCASSSTNWDTIYFGEGSWLTVV.

This clone was recorded only once. The genes are TRBV4-3 and TRBJ1-5; D unresolved. V lost 4 bases and J lost 0, with 10 bases in between. Per the germline V gene, CDR1 is LGHNA and CDR2 is YSLEER. The length of the CDR3 is 15 residues. CDR3 amino acids: CASSPDPYSNQPQHF. As DNA, the CDR3 is TGCGCCAGCAGCCCAGACCCTTATAGCAATCAGCCCCAGCATTTT.

V and J are TRBV19 and TRBJ1-2; the match to TRBD1 covers 8 bases. The CDR3 spans 16 residues. The J segment lost 6 bases and the V segment lost 3 bases, leaving 12 bases of the junction unmatched. CDR1 is LNHDA, CDR2 SQIVND, per germline (reference sequence). The CDR3 loop reads CASSIFRGRGRDGYTF. CDR3 coding DNA: TGTGCCAGTAGTATTTTCCGGGGCAGGGGGCGAGATGGCTACACCTTC. Filled out from reference TRBV19 and TRBJ1-2, the complete variable domain reads DGGITQSPKYLFRKEGQNVTLSCEQNLNHDAMYWYRQDPGQGLRLIYYSQIVNDFQKGDIAEGYSVSREKKESFPLTVTSAQKNPTAFYLCASSIFRGRGRDGYTFGSGTRLTVV.

The rearrangement links TRBV15 to TRBJ2-5; TRBD1 matches 7 bases. V shed 5 bases, J shed 5 bases, and the junction held 11 bases outside the gene matches. Germline assignment: CDR1 LNHNV and CDR2 YYDKDF (reference sequence). The CDR3 is 15 residues long. Written as DNA, the CDR3 is TGTGCCACCAGCGGTCCGGGACAGATGACGGAGACCCAGTACTTC. It is translated as CATSGPGQMTETQYF.

The chain carries TRBV6-5 and TRBJ2-5, with no clear D. Germline assignment: CDR1 MNHEY and CDR2 SVGAGI. The CDR3 is 14 residues long. V lost 0 bases, J lost 9 bases, and 14 bases lay in between. For the CDR3, the DNA is TGTGCCAGCAGTTACTCGCGCGCGGTCTCGTCCCAGTACTTC. Its translation: CASSYSRAVSSQYF.